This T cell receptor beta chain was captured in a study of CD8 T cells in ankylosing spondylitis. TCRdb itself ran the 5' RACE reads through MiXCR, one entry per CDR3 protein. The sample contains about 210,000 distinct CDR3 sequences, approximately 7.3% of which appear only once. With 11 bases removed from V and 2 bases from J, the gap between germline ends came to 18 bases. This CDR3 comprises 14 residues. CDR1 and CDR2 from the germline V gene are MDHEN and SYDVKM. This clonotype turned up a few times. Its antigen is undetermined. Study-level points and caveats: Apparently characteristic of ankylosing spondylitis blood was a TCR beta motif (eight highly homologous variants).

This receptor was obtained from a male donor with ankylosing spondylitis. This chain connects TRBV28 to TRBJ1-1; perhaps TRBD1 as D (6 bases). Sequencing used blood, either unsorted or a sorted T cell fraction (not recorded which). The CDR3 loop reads CAGLGGPENTEAFF. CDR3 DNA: TGTGCCGGCCTAGGGGGTCCCGAAAACACTGAAGCTTTCTTT.